These T cell receptor beta chains were read from a single sample in a study of cytomegalovirus exposure and HLA in healthy donors. Only in-frame clones appear in the TCRdb table, and some are missing; sequencing was by immunoSEQ multiplex PCR. The sample features roughly 100,000 clones, with 3% to 3.5% in its top ten. Sequencing was performed on PBMCs. The receptors originated from a woman in her twenties or thirties in good health and CMV-seronegative. Each CDR3 is given with its conserved first and last residue. A D gene is named only where the DNA matches it firmly.

V gene: TRBV7-3; J gene: TRBJ2-3; D gene: NA; CDR3 protein: CASSEPGRVSTDTQYF; CDR3 DNA: TGTGCCAGCAGCGAACCCGGGCGGGTGAGCACAGATACGCAGTATTTT
V gene: TRBV5-1; J gene: TRBJ1-6; D gene: TRBD1; CDR3 protein: CASNNRPTDRESNSPLHF; CDR3 DNA: TGCGCCAGCAATAACAGACCTACGGACAGGGAAAGTAATTCACCCCTCCACTTT
V gene: TRBV19; J gene: TRBJ2-3; D gene: TRBD2; CDR3 protein: CASTISGGDTQYF; CDR3 DNA: TGTGCCAGTACCATATCGGGGGGAGATACGCAGTATTTT
V gene: TRBV7-9; J gene: TRBJ1-2; D gene: NA; CDR3 protein: CASSSWRDGVFGYTF; CDR3 DNA: TGTGCCAGCAGCTCTTGGCGGGATGGGGTCTTCGGCTACACCTTC
V gene: TRBV9; J gene: TRBJ1-2; D gene: NA; CDR3 protein: CASSFREGDGYTF; CDR3 DNA: TGTGCCAGCAGCTTTAGAGAGGGAGACGGCTACACCTTC
V gene: TRBV4-1; J gene: TRBJ2-1; D gene: TRBD2; CDR3 protein: CASTRGTSYHEQFF; CDR3 DNA: TGCGCCAGCACGCGAGGGACTAGCTACCATGAGCAGTTCTTC
V gene: TRBV5-6; J gene: TRBJ1-6; D gene: NA; CDR3 protein: CASSQQVHNSPLHF; CDR3 DNA: TGTGCCAGCAGCCAACAGGTTCATAATTCACCCCTCCACTTT
V gene: TRBV13; J gene: TRBJ1-1; D gene: NA; CDR3 protein: CASSSGEETTEAFF; CDR3 DNA: TGTGCCAGCAGCTCGGGGGAGGAAACGACTGAAGCTTTCTTT
V gene: TRBV4-1; J gene: TRBJ2-3; D gene: NA; CDR3 protein: CASSQGPRTSTDTQYF; CDR3 DNA: TGCGCCAGCAGCCAAGGCCCAAGAACTAGCACAGATACGCAGTATTTT
V gene: TRBV27; J gene: TRBJ1-2; D gene: TRBD1; CDR3 protein: CASSSYLRGRSGGYTF; CDR3 DNA: TGTGCCAGCAGTTCCTACCTCAGGGGGCGATCCGGTGGCTACACCTTC
V gene: TRBV11-3; J gene: TRBJ2-3; D gene: TRBD2; CDR3 protein: CASSQPGLSTDTQYF; CDR3 DNA: TGTGCCAGCAGCCAACCGGGACTAAGCACAGATACGCAGTATTTT
V gene: TRBV4-2; J gene: TRBJ2-1; D gene: TRBD1; CDR3 protein: CASSQDLGQGALGTYNEQFF; CDR3 DNA: TGTGCCAGCAGCCAAGATCTCGGACAGGGGGCATTAGGGACCTACAATGAGCAGTTCTTC
V gene: TRBV25-1; J gene: TRBJ2-5; D gene: TRBD2; CDR3 protein: CASSGPSSGSLSETQYF; CDR3 DNA: TGTGCCAGCAGTGGGCCTTCTAGCGGGAGTTTGTCGGAGACCCAGTACTTC